What follows is one TCR beta chain and its context. Its antigen is not identified. A second PCR of 7 to 11 cycles used a sample-barcoded 5' primer and a J-beta primer mix. In TCRdb, the 5' RACE reads were re-called with MiXCR into one record per CDR3 protein. The sample records 1.4 million or so distinct CDR3 sequences, roughly 43% being singletons. The CDR3 consists of 11 residues. V shed 5 bases and J shed 12 bases, with 11 bases lying between them. Looked up from germline, CDR1 is SGHTA and CDR2 is FQGNSA. This specimen belongs to a study of blood T cells in healthy people across ages. Study-wide results and limits: Comparison with aged donors showed that long-lived donors had more naive CD4+ cells and higher diversity.

The sample was blood. The gene calls are TRBV7-2 and TRBJ2-1; no firm D call. The sequence came from a woman younger than 30 in good health. CDR3 residues: CASSTHMGQFF. CDR3 in DNA: TGTGCCAGCAGCACGCACATGGGGCAGTTCTTC.